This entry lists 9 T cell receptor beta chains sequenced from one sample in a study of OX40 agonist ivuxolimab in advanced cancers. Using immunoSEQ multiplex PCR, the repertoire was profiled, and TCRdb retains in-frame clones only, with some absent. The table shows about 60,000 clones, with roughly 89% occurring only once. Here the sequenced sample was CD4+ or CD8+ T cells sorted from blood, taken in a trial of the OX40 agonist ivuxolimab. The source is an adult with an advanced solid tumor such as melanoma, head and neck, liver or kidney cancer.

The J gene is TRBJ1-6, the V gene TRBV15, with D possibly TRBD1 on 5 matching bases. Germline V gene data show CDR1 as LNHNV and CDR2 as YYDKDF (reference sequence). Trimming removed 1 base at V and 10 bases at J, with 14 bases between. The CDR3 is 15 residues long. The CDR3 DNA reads TGTGCCACCAGCAGAGTTGGAGGGGTAGGCTCACCCCTCCACTTT. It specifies CATSRVGGVGSPLHF.

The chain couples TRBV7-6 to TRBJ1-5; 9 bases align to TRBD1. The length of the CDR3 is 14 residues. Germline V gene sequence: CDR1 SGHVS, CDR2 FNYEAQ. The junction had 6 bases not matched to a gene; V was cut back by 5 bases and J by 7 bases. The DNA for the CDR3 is TGTGCCAGCAGCCCCCGGGACAGGGACCAGCCCCAGCATTTT. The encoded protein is CASSPRDRDQPQHF.

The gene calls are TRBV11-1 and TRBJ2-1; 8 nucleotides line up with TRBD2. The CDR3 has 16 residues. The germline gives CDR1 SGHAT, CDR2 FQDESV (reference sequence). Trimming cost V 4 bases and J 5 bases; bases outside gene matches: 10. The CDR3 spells CASSSYGLAGNNEQFF. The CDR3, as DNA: TGTGCCAGCAGCTCCTACGGGTTAGCGGGGAACAATGAGCAGTTCTTC.

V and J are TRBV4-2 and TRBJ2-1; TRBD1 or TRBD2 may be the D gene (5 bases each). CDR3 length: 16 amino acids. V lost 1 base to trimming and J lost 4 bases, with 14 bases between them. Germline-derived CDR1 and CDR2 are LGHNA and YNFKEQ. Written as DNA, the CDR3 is TGTGCCAGCAGCCAAGGGGACCAAGAGGTTTACAATGAGCAGTTCTTC. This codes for CASSQGDQEVYNEQFF.

CDR3 sequence reads: CASGGTSGSNGELFF. DNA for the CDR3: TGTGCCAGCGGGGGGACTAGCGGGTCCAACGGGGAGCTGTTTTTT. The chain recombines TRBV2 with TRBJ2-2; 12 bases are shared with TRBD2. Germline V CDR1 and CDR2: SNHLY, FYNNEI. This CDR3 spans 15 amino acids. V gave up 8 bases and J gave up 7 bases; unmatched junction bases: 8.

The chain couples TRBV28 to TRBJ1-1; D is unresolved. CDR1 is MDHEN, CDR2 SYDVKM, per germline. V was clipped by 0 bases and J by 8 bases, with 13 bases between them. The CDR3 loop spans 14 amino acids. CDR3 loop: CASSLWSYSHEAFF. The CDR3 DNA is TGTGCCAGCAGTTTATGGTCCTACAGCCACGAAGCTTTCTTT.

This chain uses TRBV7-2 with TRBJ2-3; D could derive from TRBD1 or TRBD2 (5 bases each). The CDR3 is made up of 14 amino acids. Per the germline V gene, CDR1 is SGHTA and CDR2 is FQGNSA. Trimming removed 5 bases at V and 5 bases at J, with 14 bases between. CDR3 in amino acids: CASSPWDRGDTQYF. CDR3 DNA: TGTGCCAGCAGCCCGTGGGACCGCGGAGATACGCAGTATTTT.

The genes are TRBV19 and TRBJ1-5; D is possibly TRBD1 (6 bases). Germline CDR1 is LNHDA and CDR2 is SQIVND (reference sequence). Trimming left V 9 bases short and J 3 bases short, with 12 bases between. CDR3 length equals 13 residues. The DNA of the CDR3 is TGTGCCAGCCAAACAGGGAACAATCAGCCCCAGCATTTT. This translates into CASQTGNNQPQHF.

CDR3 sequence (DNA): TGTGCCAGTAGTATAGGGGCAGGGATCGTCTACGAGCAGTACTTC. It is translated as CASSIGAGIVYEQYF. The V call is TRBV19, the J call TRBJ2-7; weak D call: TRBD1 (5 bases). The V end was cut by 1 base, the J end by 3 bases, with 13 bases between. CDR3 length: 15 amino acids. Germline V gives CDR1 LNHDA, CDR2 SQIVND (reference sequence). The full variable domain, rest sourced from reference TRBV19 and TRBJ2-7, is DGGITQSPKYLFRKEGQNVTLSCEQNLNHDAMYWYRQDPGQGLRLIYYSQIVNDFQKGDIAEGYSVSREKKESFPLTVTSAQKNPTAFYLCASSIGAGIVYEQYFGPGTRLTVT.